A single sample is the source of the 32 T cell receptor beta chains below, sequenced in a study of T-cell memory formation after mild COVID-19. TCRdb passed the 5' RACE reads through MiXCR, listing each CDR3 protein once. The sample lists approximately 350,000 distinct CDR3 sequences; under 15% were seen once. Sequencing used PBMCs or a T cell subset sorted from them (not recorded which). The source is a man aged 18 to 35 who had mild COVID-19 (a few samples of this study predate the infection). Cell type and time point are not known.

This clonotype was observed a handful of times. CDR3 sequence (DNA): TGTGCCAGCTCACCACCGACGGGACAGGGGTTTGGCTACACCTTC. This gives the protein CASSPPTGQGFGYTF. The rearrangement links TRBV18 to TRBJ1-2; 10 bases map to TRBD1. This CDR3 comprises 15 residues. V dropped 0 bases and J dropped 7; count of bases not matched to a gene: 5. In germline, CDR1 is KGHSH, CDR2 LQKENI.

This clonotype appeared a few times. This chain connects TRBV7-9 to TRBJ2-3, with D tentatively TRBD1 or TRBD2 (5 bases each). CDR1 is SEHNR and CDR2 is FQNEAQ in the germline V gene (reference sequence). V shed 1 base and J shed 4 bases, with 9 bases lying between them. This CDR3 has 14 residues. The CDR3 loop is CASSLGGASDTQYF. In nucleotides, the CDR3 is TGTGCCAGCAGCTTAGGAGGGGCCTCAGATACGCAGTATTTT.

This clonotype has a count of ten or more. The genes are TRBV25-1 and TRBJ2-5; maybe TRBD1 (6 bases). Looked up from germline, CDR1 is MGHDK and CDR2 is SYGVNS. The CDR3 has 13 amino acids. The V end lost 5 bases, the J end lost 4 bases, and 11 bases lay between the germline ends. The CDR3 DNA reads TGTGCCAGCAGTCGTATGGGGGCAGAGACCCAGTACTTC. Its protein is CASSRMGAETQYF.

This clonotype was found many times. The chain has TRBV20-1 and TRBJ2-1; 8 positions match TRBD2. The length of the CDR3 is 14 residues. The germline gives CDR1 DFQATT, CDR2 SNEGSKA (reference sequence). V dropped 8 bases and J dropped 2; count of bases not matched to a gene: 8. CDR3 protein: CSPSGGLTYNEQFF. As DNA, the CDR3 is TGCAGTCCAAGCGGGGGTCTTACCTACAATGAGCAGTTCTTC.

This clonotype has ten or more counts. V is TRBV7-6 and J is TRBJ2-1; D may be TRBD2 (6 bases). This CDR3 comprises 17 residues. The germline CDR1 and CDR2 sequences are SGHVS and FNYEAQ. With 1 base removed from V and 2 bases from J, the gap between germline ends came to 15 bases. The CDR3 sequence: CASSLVVGTFTYNEQFF. For the CDR3, the DNA is TGTGCCAGCAGCTTAGTCGTCGGGACTTTTACCTACAATGAGCAGTTCTTC.

This clonotype has a handful of counts. This chain uses TRBV20-1 with TRBJ2-4, with no clear D. The germline V gene encodes CDR1 DFQATT and CDR2 SNEGSKA (reference sequence). The length of the CDR3 is 10 residues. V dropped 4 bases and J dropped 6 bases, with 4 bases sitting between them. The CDR3 bases are TGCAGTGCTACACGAAACATTCAGTACTTC. It codes for CSATRNIQYF.

The rearrangement links TRBV4-3 to TRBJ2-7, with a weak D call TRBD2 (6 bases). With 0 bases removed from V and 3 bases from J, the gap between germline ends came to 9 bases. Looked up from germline, CDR1 is LGHNA and CDR2 is YSLEER. The CDR3 is made up of 14 amino acids. CDR3 sequence (DNA): TGCGCCAGCAGCCAAGATTGGGGACTCTACGAGCAGTACTTC. Protein product: CASSQDWGLYEQYF.

At least ten counts were recorded for this clonotype. The chain recombines TRBV5-1 with TRBJ1-4; D is possibly TRBD1 (5 bases). The CDR3 has 14 amino acids. Germline V CDR1 and CDR2: SGHRS, YFSETQ. V was cut by 3 bases and J by 1 base, with 7 bases left in between. The DNA of the CDR3 is TGCGCCAGCAGCTCGGACATAACTAATGAAAAACTGTTTTTT. Amino acid sequence: CASSSDITNEKLFF.

The chain carries TRBV21-1 and TRBJ2-1. TRBV21-1 counts as a pseudogene. The CDR3 runs 10 residues. CDR3 in amino acids: CASSMGEQFF. In DNA, the CDR3 is TGTGCCAGCAGTATGGGAGAGCAGTTCTTC.

This clonotype was observed a few times. J is TRBJ1-2 and V is TRBV5-1; D ambiguous. The CDR3 covers 15 residues. The germline V gene has CDR1 SGHRS and CDR2 YFSETQ. Trimming cost V 1 base and J 4 bases, with 14 bases left between them. CDR3 DNA: TGCGCCAGCAGCTTGTCGCGCGGGGTTGCCTATGGCTACACCTTC. Its protein is CASSLSRGVAYGYTF.

This clonotype has ten or more counts. The chain couples TRBV4-2 to TRBJ2-7; possible D gene TRBD1, 6 bases. The CDR3 is 16 residues long. V lost 1 base and J lost 0, with 13 bases in between. The V gene's germline CDR1 is LGHNA and CDR2 YNFKEQ. CDR3 protein: CASSQVGEDSSYEQYF. CDR3 nucleotides: TGTGCCAGCAGCCAAGTTGGAGAGGACAGCTCCTACGAGCAGTACTTC.

The table lists this clonotype with a few counts. The chain employs TRBV5-1 and TRBJ1-6, with D unclear. Per the germline V gene, CDR1 is SGHRS and CDR2 is YFSETQ. Trimming left V 0 bases short and J 10 bases short, with 20 bases between. The CDR3 covers 17 residues. The CDR3 is CASSLAAEGRGRSPLHF. The CDR3 region has the DNA TGCGCCAGCAGCTTGGCCGCCGAAGGCCGAGGGCGGTCACCCCTCCACTTT.

This clonotype came up many times. This chain joins TRBV5-6 and TRBJ2-3; TRBD1 might be the D (6 bases). Per the germline V gene, CDR1 is SGHDT and CDR2 is YYEEEE. V dropped 5 bases and J dropped 2 bases, with 21 bases sitting between them. The CDR3 runs to 17 residues. In DNA form, the CDR3 reads TGTGCCAGCAGACAAACCCAGGGGCGTACGTTCACAGATACGCAGTATTTT. It encodes CASRQTQGRTFTDTQYF.

The chain links TRBV7-2 to TRBJ2-3; D assignment may be TRBD1 or TRBD2 (5 bases each). The CDR3 spans 13 residues. CDR1 and CDR2 from the germline V gene are SGHTA and FQGNSA. V lost 8 bases and J lost 2, with 11 bases in between. The CDR3 reads CASGRGPTDTQYF. The CDR3 bases are TGTGCCAGCGGACGGGGCCCCACAGATACGCAGTATTTT.

This clonotype has ten or more counts. This sequence joins TRBV12-3 or TRBV12-4 and TRBJ1-5, with unresolved D. CDR3 length: 13 amino acids. The V and J ends lost 6 bases and 4 bases respectively, with 10 bases between them. CDR3 DNA: TGTGCCAGCAGCCGCCGGGAGAATCAGCCCCAGCATTTT. Translated, it gives CASSRRENQPQHF.

V and J are TRBV4-3 and TRBJ2-2, with D possibly matching TRBD2 (5 bases). Germline V gives CDR1 LGHNA, CDR2 YSLEER. The CDR3 is 15 residues long. Deletions cut 0 bases from V and 6 bases from J, with 11 bases between. The CDR3 region is CASSQETGRPGELFF. DNA of the CDR3: TGCGCCAGCAGCCAAGAGACGGGGAGACCCGGGGAGCTGTTTTTT.

The chain combines TRBV7-2 with TRBJ1-2, with TRBD1 identical over 9 bases. With 7 bases clipped from V and 0 bases from J, the junction kept 6 bases outside the gene matches. Germline assignment: CDR1 SGHTA and CDR2 FQGNSA. The CDR3 runs 15 residues. The CDR3: CASIGQGSPNYGYTF. CDR3 coding DNA: TGTGCCAGCATCGGACAGGGGTCCCCTAACTATGGCTACACCTTC.

This clonotype was seen only a few times. The chain joins TRBV13 to TRBJ2-3, with 8 bases that match TRBD2. The V gene end was trimmed by 5 bases and the J gene end by 6 bases; junction bases not matched to a gene: 7. CDR1 is PRHDT and CDR2 is FYEKMQ in the germline V gene (reference sequence). The CDR3 has 14 amino acids. CDR3 amino acids: CASSRGLARDTQYF. CDR3 DNA: TGTGCCAGCAGCCGTGGACTAGCAAGGGATACGCAGTATTTT.

This clonotype has more than one count but fewer than ten. The V call is TRBV12-3 or TRBV12-4, the J call TRBJ2-5; D may be TRBD1 (7 bases). CDR3 length: 15 amino acids. V lost 8 bases and J lost 0, with 16 bases in between. The CDR3 DNA is TGTGCCAGCGGACAGGAGGAGGGCCACCAAGAGACCCAGTACTTC. It translates to CASGQEEGHQETQYF.

V gene TRBV7-9 combines with J gene TRBJ1-6, with a weak D call TRBD1 (5 bases). Germline CDR1 is SEHNR and CDR2 is FQNEAQ (reference sequence). The CDR3 runs 12 residues. Trimming removed 5 bases from V and 10 bases from J, with 9 bases in between. Here the CDR3 DNA reads TGTGCCAGCAGCGCCGGGGCATCACCCCTCCACTTT. It encodes CASSAGASPLHF.

Only a few counts were recorded for this clonotype. J is TRBJ1-5 and V is TRBV19, with a tentative D call TRBD1 (6 bases). The germline V gene encodes CDR1 LNHDA and CDR2 SQIVND (reference sequence). The CDR3 has 15 residues. V lost 6 bases and J lost 0, with 12 bases in between. CDR3 region: CASRRTAISNQPQHF. In DNA, the CDR3 is TGTGCCAGTAGGCGGACAGCGATTAGCAATCAGCCCCAGCATTTT. The entire variable domain, with the rest obtained from reference TRBV19 and TRBJ1-5, is as follows: DGGITQSPKYLFRKEGQNVTLSCEQNLNHDAMYWYRQDPGQGLRLIYYSQIVNDFQKGDIAEGYSVSREKKESFPLTVTSAQKNPTAFYLCASRRTAISNQPQHFGDGTRLSIL.

For the CDR3, the DNA is TGCGCCAGCAGCTCCGACAGGGTTGCAACTAATGAAAAACTGTTTTTT. Its protein product is CASSSDRVATNEKLFF. The V gene is TRBV5-1, the J gene TRBJ1-4; TRBD1 matches at 7 bases. The V segment lost 3 bases and the J segment 0 bases; nucleotides outside the gene matches: 5. The CDR3 is 16 amino acids. Germline V gene data show CDR1 as SGHRS and CDR2 as YFSETQ.

The chain uses TRBV7-2 and TRBJ1-6; possible D gene TRBD1, 5 bases. The CDR3 spans 16 residues. Germline loops: CDR1 SGHTA, CDR2 FQGNSA. V lost 0 bases and J lost 7, with 13 bases in between. CDR3 sequence (DNA): TGTGCCAGCAGCTTAGCGATCGGGCAGGGAAATTCACCCCTCCACTTT. Its protein product is CASSLAIGQGNSPLHF.

V is TRBV11-2 and J is TRBJ2-1, with no clear D. Trimming removed 5 bases at V and 3 bases at J, with 11 bases between. CDR1 and CDR2 from the germline V gene are SGHAT and FQNNGV. The CDR3 runs to 14 residues. CDR3 loop: CASSHNPGYNEQFF. CDR3 sequence (DNA): TGTGCCAGCAGCCACAACCCCGGCTACAATGAGCAGTTCTTC. Full variable domain (remainder filled in from reference TRBV11-2 and TRBJ2-1): EAGVAQSPRYKIIEKRQSVAFWCNPISGHATLYWYQQILGQGPKLLIQFQNNGVVDDSQLPKDRFSAERLKGVDSTLKIQPAKLEDSAVYLCASSHNPGYNEQFFGPGTRLTVL.

This clonotype has more than one count but fewer than ten. The chain employs TRBV20-1 and TRBJ1-1; D remains unclear. The CDR3 extends over 10 amino acids. In germline, CDR1 is DFQATT, CDR2 SNEGSKA (reference sequence). With 3 bases removed from V and 10 bases from J, the gap between germline ends came to 9 bases. The CDR3 here is CSARQPGAFF. As DNA, the CDR3 is TGCAGTGCTAGGCAGCCAGGAGCTTTCTTT.

This clonotype has just a few counts. The J gene is TRBJ1-1, the V gene TRBV6-2 or TRBV6-3; D is undetermined. The CDR3 consists of 12 residues. CDR1 is MNHEY and CDR2 is SVGEGT in the germline V gene. Trimming stripped 4 bases from V and 8 bases from J, with 11 bases between. The CDR3 here is CASSSMGSEAFF. In nucleotides, the CDR3 is TGTGCCAGCAGTTCGATGGGTTCAGAAGCTTTCTTT.

The chain is built from TRBV6-5 and TRBJ2-5; TRBD2 might be the D (7 bases). CDR1 MNHEY and CDR2 SVGAGI come from the germline V gene. V lost 6 bases and J lost 5, with 13 bases in between. The CDR3 is made up of 13 amino acids. This chain's CDR3 is CASSPGGPETQYF. CDR3 nucleotides: TGTGCCAGCAGCCCGGGGGGCCCGGAGACCCAGTACTTC.

A few counts support this clonotype. The chain employs TRBV2 and TRBJ2-7, with 7 positions matching TRBD1. The germline gives CDR1 SNHLY, CDR2 FYNNEI. The CDR3 covers 14 residues. V lost 3 bases to trimming and J lost 5 bases; unmatched junction nucleotides: 7. CDR3 bases: TGTGCCAGCAGTGATTTTACAGGGGAGCACGAGCAGTACGTC. It codes for CASSDFTGEHEQYV.

The chain recombines TRBV15 with TRBJ1-3; 8 bases match TRBD1. CDR1 and CDR2 from the germline V gene are LNHNV and YYDKDF (reference sequence). This CDR3 region has 14 residues. J was trimmed by 3 bases and V by 5 bases; bases with no gene match: 3. In nucleotides, the CDR3 is TGTGCCACCAGCGAGGACAGGGTTGGAAACACCATATATTTT. Residues: CATSEDRVGNTIYF.

This clonotype showed up just a few times. This chain's CDR3 is CSARDPGDSNQPQHF. The CDR3 region has the DNA TGCAGTGCTAGAGATCCTGGAGATAGCAATCAGCCCCAGCATTTT. The genes are TRBV20-1 and TRBJ1-5; no clear D. Germline lookup yields CDR1 DFQATT and CDR2 SNEGSKA (reference sequence). The CDR3 is 15 amino acids. V dropped 0 bases and J dropped 0 bases, with 9 bases sitting between them.

The chain links TRBV5-4 to TRBJ2-3; 8 bases fit TRBD2. CDR3 length equals 14 residues. With 0 bases clipped from V and 11 bases from J, the junction kept 8 bases outside the gene matches. Germline loops: CDR1 SGHNT, CDR2 YYREEE (reference sequence). The CDR3 nucleotides are TGTGCCAGCAGCTTGGAGGGACTAGGGGGGGGGCAGTATTTT. It yields the protein CASSLEGLGGGQYF.

This chain connects TRBV6-5 to TRBJ1-2; no clear D. The CDR3 runs to 11 residues. Germline V gives CDR1 MNHEY, CDR2 SVGAGI. V was shortened by 6 bases and J by 7 bases, with 9 bases between the two germline ends. The CDR3 sequence: CASSPLRGYTF. The CDR3 DNA reads as TGTGCCAGCAGCCCCCTACGTGGCTACACCTTC.